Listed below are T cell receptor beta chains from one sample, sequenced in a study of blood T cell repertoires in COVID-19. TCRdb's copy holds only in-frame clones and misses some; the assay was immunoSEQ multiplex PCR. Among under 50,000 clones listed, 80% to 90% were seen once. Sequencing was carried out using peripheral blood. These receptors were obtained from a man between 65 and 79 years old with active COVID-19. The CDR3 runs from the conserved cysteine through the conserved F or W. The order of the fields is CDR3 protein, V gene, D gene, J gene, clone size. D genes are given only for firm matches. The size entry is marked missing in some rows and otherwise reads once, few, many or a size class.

CDR3: CASSGTTGTSGGFRTQYF
V: TRBV3-1/TRBV3-2
D: TRBD2
J: TRBJ2-3
size: .

CDR3: CASSEGQGNSPLHF
V: TRBV6-4
D: TRBD1
J: TRBJ1-6
size: .

CDR3: CASSPFTSGGTYEQYF
V: TRBV3-1/TRBV3-2
D: TRBD2
J: TRBJ2-7
size: .

CDR3: CASSEVWRGETQYF
V: TRBV6-1
D: TRBD2
J: TRBJ2-5
size: .

CDR3: CASSVATGDYAGELFF
V: TRBV9
D: TRBD1
J: TRBJ2-2
size: few

CDR3: CASIRQGGQPQHF
V: TRBV6-5
D: TRBD1
J: TRBJ1-5
size: .

CDR3: CASRLQGGSTDTQYF
V: TRBV6-5
D: .
J: TRBJ2-3
size: .

CDR3: CASRNRETQYF
V: TRBV5-4
D: .
J: TRBJ2-5
size: .

CDR3: CASSPRGQGGETQYF
V: TRBV18
D: TRBD1
J: TRBJ2-5
size: .

CDR3: CASQGLAGGSGTDTQYF
V: TRBV28
D: TRBD2
J: TRBJ2-3
size: .

CDR3: CASSFNSPDSYYATNEKLFF
V: TRBV27
D: .
J: TRBJ1-4
size: .

CDR3: CASSAKGQINQPQHF
V: TRBV6-6
D: TRBD1
J: TRBJ1-5
size: .

CDR3: CASSLLAGRSDTQYF
V: TRBV5-5
D: TRBD2
J: TRBJ2-3
size: .

CDR3: CASSLGGDEKLFF
V: TRBV12-3/TRBV12-4
D: .
J: TRBJ1-4
size: few

CDR3: CASSPIDREGQPQHF
V: TRBV27
D: TRBD1
J: TRBJ1-5
size: .

CDR3: CASSPSGTRSYEQYF
V: TRBV18
D: .
J: TRBJ2-7
size: .

CDR3: CASSPLAGMKGQETQYF
V: TRBV5-4
D: TRBD2
J: TRBJ2-5
size: .

CDR3: CASWRTGGVNEKLFF
V: TRBV2
D: TRBD1
J: TRBJ1-4
size: .

CDR3: CASRSTGTGGWGAFF
V: TRBV27
D: TRBD1
J: TRBJ1-1
size: .

CDR3: CASSLRGALGAFF
V: TRBV12-3/TRBV12-4
D: .
J: TRBJ1-1
size: .

CDR3: CASSLAGADATIYF
V: TRBV5-1
D: .
J: TRBJ1-3
size: .

CDR3: CASSIDRDRNQPQHF
V: TRBV19
D: TRBD1
J: TRBJ1-5
size: .

CDR3: CSAKLGQNTGELFF
V: TRBV29-1
D: .
J: TRBJ2-2
size: .

CDR3: CASTQDREHNQPQHF
V: TRBV19
D: TRBD1
J: TRBJ1-5
size: once

CDR3: CASSREGRLALQETQYF
V: TRBV7-2
D: TRBD2
J: TRBJ2-5
size: .

CDR3: CASSRTRTGGGTDTQYF
V: TRBV5-1
D: .
J: TRBJ2-3
size: .

CDR3: CASSEAEGTPLF
V: TRBV2
D: .
J: TRBJ2-7
size: .

CDR3: CASSQGTGTMKDYEQYF
V: TRBV4-1
D: TRBD1
J: TRBJ2-7
size: once

CDR3: CASSNGQGGTYGYTF
V: TRBV3-1/TRBV3-2
D: TRBD1
J: TRBJ1-2
size: few

CDR3: CASSSYYEQYF
V: TRBV7-2
D: .
J: TRBJ2-7
size: .

CDR3: CSVGLDGARGELFF
V: TRBV29-1
D: .
J: TRBJ2-2
size: .

CDR3: CASKRDRGTTGELFF
V: TRBV19
D: TRBD1
J: TRBJ2-2
size: .

CDR3: CASSQEPVPGGLQDEQFF
V: TRBV4-1
D: TRBD2
J: TRBJ2-1
size: .

CDR3: CASSTGTGRYEQYF
V: TRBV19
D: TRBD1
J: TRBJ2-7
size: .

CDR3: CASSQDVNSYNEQFF
V: TRBV3-1/TRBV3-2
D: .
J: TRBJ2-1
size: .

CDR3: CASSPPTSLAHNEQFF
V: TRBV7-2
D: TRBD2
J: TRBJ2-1
size: .

CDR3: CASSPDLPGNYGYTF
V: TRBV18
D: .
J: TRBJ1-2
size: once

CDR3: CASSPGQGETQYF
V: TRBV18
D: TRBD1
J: TRBJ2-5
size: .

CDR3: CARPRQGKTYEQYF
V: TRBV14
D: TRBD1
J: TRBJ2-7
size: .

CDR3: CASSSGGGSNTEAFF
V: TRBV7-9
D: TRBD1
J: TRBJ1-1
size: .

CDR3: CASSRGQGARNEQFF
V: TRBV6-2/TRBV6-3
D: TRBD1
J: TRBJ2-1
size: few

CDR3: CASSPLTSGTPDTQYF
V: TRBV7-3
D: TRBD2
J: TRBJ2-3
size: .

CDR3: CASGTGEDDNEQFF
V: TRBV2
D: TRBD1
J: TRBJ2-1
size: .

CDR3: CASEGRPGNTIYF
V: TRBV19
D: .
J: TRBJ1-3
size: .

CDR3: CATTLNGQDTGELFF
V: TRBV2
D: TRBD1
J: TRBJ2-2
size: .

CDR3: CASSLGQGAIYEQYF
V: TRBV7-9
D: TRBD1
J: TRBJ2-7
size: once

CDR3: CSVEASQDTIYF
V: TRBV29-1
D: .
J: TRBJ1-3
size: .

CDR3: CASSLRPASGETQYF
V: TRBV5-1
D: .
J: TRBJ2-5
size: .

CDR3: CASSPPTKGGIQYF
V: TRBV18
D: .
J: TRBJ2-4
size: .